This T cell receptor (beta chain) is from a study of early T cells in non-severe SARS-CoV-2 infection (TCRdb year 2021). In terms of the full investigation: Because TCR sequencing relied on bulk RNA taken from unsorted whole blood, pairing of alpha and beta chains was not possible.

Libraries came from 5' RACE. The instrument given in TCRdb is NextSeq 500. To correct for sequencing error and PCR bias, the TCR library protocol tagged individual cDNA molecules with unique molecular identifiers. Both TCR alpha and beta chains were sequenced, and tight co-correlation was observed between alpha and beta sequence abundances in each sample. The authors' analysis ran thus. Decombinator V4 was used to annotate TCR sequences for V gene, J gene and CDR3. Expanded TCRs were defined as changing significantly between any two time points under a Poisson model with p below 0.0001. TCR abundances were normalised to the total number of TCRs sequenced per sample and were expressed as counts per million. MAIT TCRs were defined by TRAV1-2 paired with TRAJ12, TRAJ20 or TRAJ33, and iNKT TCRs by TRAV10 paired with TRAJ18. VDJdb, accessed 1 November 2021, was searched for CMV, EBV and SARS-CoV-2 annotated TCRs, excluding TCRs annotated for multiple antigens. In-frame beta chains were kept once TCRdb had trimmed the public reads at Q25 with fastp and called clones with MiXCR. CDR3 protein duplicates are merged, each entry listing the most common genes and DNA. None of the V and J calls come from the authors' own analysis; TCRdb made them. This sample comprises fewer than 60,000 distinct CDR3 sequences, around 9.6% of them detected only once. Together, the top ten hold 5% to 6.5% of the sample.

Set within a cohort of healthcare workers in London, UK, this nested case-control study involved weekly PCR testing of nasopharyngeal swabs along with blood sampling. Healthcare workers were enrolled in the week of the UK lockdown, from 23 to 31 March 2020, and were followed every week for up to about 16 weeks. This clonotype was seen a few times. Its antigen remains undetermined. Qualities for individual bases were not recorded, and no much larger clone is one base off. Overall results and qualifications from the work: VDJdb matching was skewed toward anti-spike CD8 responses and likely underestimated virus-specific expansions by missing private and CD4 specificities.

Cut back by 2 bases and 2 bases, the V and J ends lie 11 bases apart. The CDR3 goes from the cysteine to the phenylalanine over 15 residues. Just the 45-base CDR3 DNA is kept, in frame starting at base 1. The germline V gene sets CDR1 to SGHVS and CDR2 to FNYEAQ. The V and J genes are TRBV7-6 and TRBJ2-3; a tentative D match to TRBD1 spans 5 bases. This receptor was taken from an adult who was a healthcare worker with PCR-confirmed SARS-CoV-2 infection or an uninfected control (not recorded which). The material was whole blood, obtained at baseline. CDR3 reads: CASSLTTAITDTQYF. In nucleotides, the sequence is TGTGCCAGCAGCTTAACGACAGCTATCACAGATACGCAGTATTTT.